These 6 T cell receptor beta chains share one sample of origin, sequenced in a study of control samples from healthy donors and cancer patients. Sequencing was performed with immunoSEQ multiplex PCR; in TCRdb, only in-frame clones are kept and a portion is missing. The data hold 120,000 or so clones, with around 86% observed a single time. The sequenced material came from blood. These receptors originate from a man aged 35 to 55 in good health.

DNA for the CDR3: TGCAGCGCGCGAGAGGTTGGGGAGACCCAGTACTTC. Its translation is CSAREVGETQYF. The rearrangement uses TRBV29-1 and TRBJ2-5; no clear D. This CDR3 is 12 amino acids long. The V end lost 7 bases, the J end lost 5 bases, and 14 bases lay between the germline ends. Germline lookup yields CDR1 SQVTM and CDR2 ANQGSEA.

The V call is TRBV4-2, the J call TRBJ2-1, with 14 positions matching TRBD2. CDR1 is LGHNA and CDR2 is YNFKEQ in the germline V gene. With V trimmed by 5 bases and J by 6 bases, 9 bases remained unmatched. The CDR3 spans 17 residues. The CDR3 is CASSYRLTSGGANEQFF. The CDR3 nucleotides are TGTGCCAGCAGCTACCGCCTGACTAGCGGGGGGGCCAATGAGCAGTTCTTC.

The V call is TRBV7-6, the J call TRBJ1-1; tentatively, D is TRBD1 (6 bases). The germline V gene has CDR1 SGHVS and CDR2 FNYEAQ. The CDR3 has 14 amino acids. The germline V and J ends were trimmed by 5 bases and 4 bases, with 14 bases remaining between them. CDR3 coding DNA: TGTGCCAGCAGCACACAGGGCAGAGGCACTGAAGCTTTCTTT. Its protein product is CASSTQGRGTEAFF. Supplemented by reference TRBV7-6 and TRBJ1-1, the full variable domain reads GAGVSQSPRYKVTKRGQDVALRCDPISGHVSLYWYRQALGQGPEFLTYFNYEAQQDKSGLPNDRFSAERPEGSISTLTIQRTEQRDSAMYRCASSTQGRGTEAFFGQGTRLTVV.

The V and J genes are TRBV5-6 and TRBJ1-4; D may be TRBD1 (5 bases). Trimming removed 0 bases from V and 10 bases from J, with 13 bases in between. Looked up from germline, CDR1 is SGHDT and CDR2 is YYEEEE. This CDR3 contains 14 residues. For the CDR3, the DNA is TGTGCCAGCAGCTTGGCCGGGGCTATAGGAAAACTGTTTTTT. It translates to CASSLAGAIGKLFF.

The V gene is TRBV25-1, the J gene TRBJ1-3; tentatively, D is TRBD1 (6 bases). The CDR3 has 17 residues. Deletions cut 3 bases from V and 2 bases from J, with 17 bases between. Germline values: CDR1 MGHDK, CDR2 SYGVNS. CDR3 DNA sequence: TGTGCCAGCAGTGACGCGCCAGGGGCTTCTGCTGGAAACACCATATATTTT. This encodes CASSDAPGASAGNTIYF.

As regards this clone: At one of its ends the junction is not consistent with the germline gene, which may arise from a read error. The chain carries TRBV4-1 and TRBJ2-5, with TRBD2 matching over 13 bases. This CDR3 spans 19 amino acids. Per germline, CDR1 MGHRA and CDR2 YSYEKL. Here the CDR3 reads CANSQEMRTSGGRGETQYF. For the CDR3, the DNA is TGCGCCAACAGCCAAGAAATGAGGACTAGCGGGGGCCGAGGAGAGACCCAGTACTTC.